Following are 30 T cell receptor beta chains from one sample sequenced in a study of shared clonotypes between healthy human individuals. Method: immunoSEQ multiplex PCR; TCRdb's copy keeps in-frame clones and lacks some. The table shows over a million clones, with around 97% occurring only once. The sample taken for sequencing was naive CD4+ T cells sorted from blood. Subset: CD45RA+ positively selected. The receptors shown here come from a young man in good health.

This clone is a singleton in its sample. The CDR3 loop is CASSQRYQWTEQETQYF. The DNA of the CDR3 is TGCGCCAGCAGCCAACGATACCAATGGACCGAGCAAGAGACCCAGTACTTC. The J gene is TRBJ2-5, the V gene TRBV5-1; no reliable D call. Trimming removed 4 bases from V and 2 bases from J, with 21 bases in between. From germline, CDR1 is SGHRS and CDR2 YFSETQ. The CDR3 extends over 17 amino acids.

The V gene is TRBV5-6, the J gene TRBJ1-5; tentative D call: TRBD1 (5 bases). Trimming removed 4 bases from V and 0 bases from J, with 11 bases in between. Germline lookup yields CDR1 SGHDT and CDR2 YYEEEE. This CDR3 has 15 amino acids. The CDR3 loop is CASSVGVFSNQPQHF. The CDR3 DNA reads TGTGCCAGCAGCGTGGGGGTCTTTAGCAATCAGCCCCAGCATTTT. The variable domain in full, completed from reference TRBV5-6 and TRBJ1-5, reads DAGVTQSPTHLIKTRGQQVTLRCSPKSGHDTVSWYQQALGQGPQFIFQYYEEEERQRGNFPDRFSGHQFPNYSSELNVNALLLGDSALYLCASSVGVFSNQPQHFGDGTRLSIL.

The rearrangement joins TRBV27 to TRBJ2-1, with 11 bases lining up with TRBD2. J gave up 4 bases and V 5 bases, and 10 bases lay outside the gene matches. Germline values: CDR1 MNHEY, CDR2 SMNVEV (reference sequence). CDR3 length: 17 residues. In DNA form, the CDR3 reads TGTGCCAGCAGTGTCCTAACTAGCGGGAGAGCTTACAATGAGCAGTTCTTC. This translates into CASSVLTSGRAYNEQFF.

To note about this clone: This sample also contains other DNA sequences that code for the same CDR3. CDR3 amino acids: CASSPQVNTEAFF. As DNA, the CDR3 is TGTGCCAGCAGCCCCCAGGTGAACACTGAAGCTTTCTTT. The V gene is TRBV7-2, the J gene TRBJ1-1, with D unresolved. Germline V gene data show CDR1 as SGHTA and CDR2 as FQGNSA. V was pared by 5 bases and J by 0 bases, with 7 bases between. The CDR3 spans 13 residues.

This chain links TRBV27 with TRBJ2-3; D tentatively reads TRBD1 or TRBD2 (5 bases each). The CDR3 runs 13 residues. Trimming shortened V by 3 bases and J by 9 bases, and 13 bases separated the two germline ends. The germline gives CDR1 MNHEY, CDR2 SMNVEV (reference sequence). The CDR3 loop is CASSFLTRDTQYF. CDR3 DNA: TGTGCCAGCAGTTTCCTTACTAGGGACACGCAGTATTTT.

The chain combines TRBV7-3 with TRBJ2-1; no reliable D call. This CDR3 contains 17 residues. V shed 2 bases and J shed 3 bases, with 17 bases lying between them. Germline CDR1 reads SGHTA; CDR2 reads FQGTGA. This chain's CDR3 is CASSLFSPAQSYNEQFF. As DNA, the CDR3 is TGTGCCAGCAGCTTATTCTCCCCCGCTCAAAGCTACAATGAGCAGTTCTTC.

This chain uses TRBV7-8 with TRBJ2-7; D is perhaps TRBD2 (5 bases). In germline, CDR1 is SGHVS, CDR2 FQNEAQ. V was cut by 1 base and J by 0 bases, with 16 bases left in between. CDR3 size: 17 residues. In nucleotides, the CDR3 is TGTGCCAGCAGCTTAGGATTAGAGCGGAGAAGCTCCTACGAGCAGTACTTC. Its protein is CASSLGLERRSSYEQYF.

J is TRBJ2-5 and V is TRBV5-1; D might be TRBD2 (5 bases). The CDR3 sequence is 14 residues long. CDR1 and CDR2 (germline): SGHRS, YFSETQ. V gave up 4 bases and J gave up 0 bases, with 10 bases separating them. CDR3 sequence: CASSPRRYQETQYF. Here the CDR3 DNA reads TGCGCCAGCAGCCCGCGGAGGTACCAAGAGACCCAGTACTTC.

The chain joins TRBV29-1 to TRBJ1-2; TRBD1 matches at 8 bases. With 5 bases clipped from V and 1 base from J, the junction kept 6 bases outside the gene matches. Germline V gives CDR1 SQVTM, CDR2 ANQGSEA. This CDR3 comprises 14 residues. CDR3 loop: CSVPVDRGNYGYTF. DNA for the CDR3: TGCAGCGTTCCAGTTGACAGGGGTAACTATGGCTACACCTTC.

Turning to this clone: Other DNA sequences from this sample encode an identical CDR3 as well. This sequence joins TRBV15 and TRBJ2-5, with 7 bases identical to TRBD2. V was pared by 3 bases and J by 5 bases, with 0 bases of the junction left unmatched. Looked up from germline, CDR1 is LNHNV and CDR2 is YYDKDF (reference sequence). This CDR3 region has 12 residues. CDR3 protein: CATSRGGETQYF. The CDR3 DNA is TGTGCCACCAGCAGGGGAGGGGAGACCCAGTACTTC.

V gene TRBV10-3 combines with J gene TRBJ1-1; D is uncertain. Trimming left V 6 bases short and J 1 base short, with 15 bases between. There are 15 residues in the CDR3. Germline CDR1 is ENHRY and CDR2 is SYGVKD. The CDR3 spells CAIREREAENTEAFF. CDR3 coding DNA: TGTGCCATCAGAGAACGAGAGGCCGAGAACACTGAAGCTTTCTTT.

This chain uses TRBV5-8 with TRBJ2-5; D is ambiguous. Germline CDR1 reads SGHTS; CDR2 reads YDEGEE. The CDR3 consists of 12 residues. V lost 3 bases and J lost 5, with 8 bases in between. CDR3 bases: TGTGCCAGCAGCTCCGCATGGGAGACCCAGTACTTC. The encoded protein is CASSSAWETQYF.

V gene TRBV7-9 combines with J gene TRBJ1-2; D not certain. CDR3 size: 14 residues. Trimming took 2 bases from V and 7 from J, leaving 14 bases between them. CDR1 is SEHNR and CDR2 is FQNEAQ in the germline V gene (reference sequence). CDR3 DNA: TGTGCCAGCAGCTTATTTCTTGAGGCGTCTGGCTACACCTTC. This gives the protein CASSLFLEASGYTF.

As DNA, the CDR3 is TGTGCTAGTGCCCCGTCTGGGGCCAACGTCCTGACTTTC. Protein: CASAPSGANVLTF. This chain uses TRBV12-5 with TRBJ2-6; no firm D call. This CDR3 has 13 residues. Germline CDR1 LGHNT, CDR2 FRNRAP. Trimming pared 7 bases from V and 1 base from J, leaving 5 bases between.

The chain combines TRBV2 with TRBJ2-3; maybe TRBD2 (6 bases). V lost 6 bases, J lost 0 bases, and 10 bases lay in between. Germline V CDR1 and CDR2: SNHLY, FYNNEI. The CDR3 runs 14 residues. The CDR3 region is CASRTRPSTDTQYF. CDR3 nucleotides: TGTGCCAGCAGGACTAGGCCAAGCACAGATACGCAGTATTTT.

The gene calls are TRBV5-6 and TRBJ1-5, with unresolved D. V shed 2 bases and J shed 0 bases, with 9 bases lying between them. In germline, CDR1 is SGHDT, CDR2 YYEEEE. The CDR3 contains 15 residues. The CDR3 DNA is TGTGCCAGCAGCTTTAGTGGGAATAGCAATCAGCCCCAGCATTTT. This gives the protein CASSFSGNSNQPQHF.

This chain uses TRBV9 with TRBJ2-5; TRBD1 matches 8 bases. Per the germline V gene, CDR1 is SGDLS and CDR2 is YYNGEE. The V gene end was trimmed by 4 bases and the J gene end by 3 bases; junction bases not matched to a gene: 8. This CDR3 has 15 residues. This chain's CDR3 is CASSPRTGLKETQYF. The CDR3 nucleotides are TGTGCCAGCAGCCCTCGGACAGGGCTTAAAGAGACCCAGTACTTC.

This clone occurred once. The DNA for the CDR3 is TGTGCCAGTAGTACCTACAGGGGCGGTTACAATGAGCAGTTCTTC. This gives the protein CASSTYRGGYNEQFF. The rearrangement joins TRBV19 to TRBJ2-1; TRBD1 matches at 7 bases. Unmatched junction bases numbered 7, after V lost 4 bases and J lost 4 bases. CDR1 and CDR2 (germline): LNHDA, SQIVND (reference sequence). CDR3 length: 15 amino acids.

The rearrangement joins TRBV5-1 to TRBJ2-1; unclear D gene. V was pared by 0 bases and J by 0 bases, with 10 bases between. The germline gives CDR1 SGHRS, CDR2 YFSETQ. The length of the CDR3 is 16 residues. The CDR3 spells CASSLVREFSYNEQFF. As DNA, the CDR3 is TGCGCCAGCAGCTTGGTAAGGGAATTCTCCTACAATGAGCAGTTCTTC.

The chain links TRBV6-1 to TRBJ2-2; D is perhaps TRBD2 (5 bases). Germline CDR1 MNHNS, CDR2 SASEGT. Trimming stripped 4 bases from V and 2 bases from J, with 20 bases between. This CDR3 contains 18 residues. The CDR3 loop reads CASSATAGPVRNTGELFF. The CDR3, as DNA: TGTGCCAGCAGTGCTACTGCGGGTCCAGTTAGAAACACCGGGGAGCTGTTTTTT.

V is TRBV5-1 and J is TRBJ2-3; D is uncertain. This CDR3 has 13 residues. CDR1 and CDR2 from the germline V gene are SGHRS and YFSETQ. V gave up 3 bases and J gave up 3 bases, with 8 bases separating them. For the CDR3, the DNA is TGCGCCAGCAGCTCTCGGGCGACAGATACGCAGTATTTT. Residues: CASSSRATDTQYF. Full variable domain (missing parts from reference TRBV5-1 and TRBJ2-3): KAGVTQTPRYLIKTRGQQVTLSCSPISGHRSVSWYQQTPGQGLQFLFEYFSETQRNKGNFPGRFSGRQFSNSRSEMNVSTLELGDSALYLCASSSRATDTQYFGPGTRLTVL.

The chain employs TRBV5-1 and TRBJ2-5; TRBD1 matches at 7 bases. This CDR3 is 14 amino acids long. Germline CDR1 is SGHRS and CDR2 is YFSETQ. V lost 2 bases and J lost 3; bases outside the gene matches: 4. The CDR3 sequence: CASSLIGTEETQYF. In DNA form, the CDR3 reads TGCGCCAGCAGCTTAATCGGGACAGAAGAGACCCAGTACTTC.

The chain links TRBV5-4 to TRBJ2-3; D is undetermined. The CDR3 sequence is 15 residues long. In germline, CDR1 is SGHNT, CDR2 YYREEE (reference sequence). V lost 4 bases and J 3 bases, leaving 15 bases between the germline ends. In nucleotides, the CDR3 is TGTGCCAGCAGCAAGGGAAATCATGTAACAGATACGCAGTATTTT. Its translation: CASSKGNHVTDTQYF. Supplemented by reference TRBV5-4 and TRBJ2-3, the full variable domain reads ETGVTQSPTHLIKTRGQQVTLRCSSQSGHNTVSWYQQALGQGPQFIFQYYREEENGRGNFPPRFSGLQFPNYSSELNVNALELDDSALYLCASSKGNHVTDTQYFGPGTRLTVL.

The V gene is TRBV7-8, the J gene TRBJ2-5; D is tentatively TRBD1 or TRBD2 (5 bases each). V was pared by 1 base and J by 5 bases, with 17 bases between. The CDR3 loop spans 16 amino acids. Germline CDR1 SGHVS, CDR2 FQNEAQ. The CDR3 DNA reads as TGTGCCAGCAGCTTAGATTCGCCCGGGGCCAGGGAGACCCAGTACTTC. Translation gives CASSLDSPGARETQYF.

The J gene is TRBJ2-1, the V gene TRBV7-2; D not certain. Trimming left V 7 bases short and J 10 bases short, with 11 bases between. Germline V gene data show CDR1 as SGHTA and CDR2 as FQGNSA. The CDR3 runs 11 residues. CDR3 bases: TGTGCCAGCACCTATGTTGGCGAGCAGTTCTTC. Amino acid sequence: CASTYVGEQFF.

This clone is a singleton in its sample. The CDR3 sequence: CASSLIPHTGSSYEQYF. The CDR3 nucleotides read TGTGCCAGCAGCCTCATACCACACACCGGGAGCTCCTACGAGCAGTACTTC. This chain uses TRBV14 with TRBJ2-7, with D perhaps matching TRBD2 (6 bases). Trimming took 4 bases from V and 0 from J, leaving 19 bases between them. Germline CDR1 is SGHDN and CDR2 is FVKESK. The CDR3 has 17 residues.

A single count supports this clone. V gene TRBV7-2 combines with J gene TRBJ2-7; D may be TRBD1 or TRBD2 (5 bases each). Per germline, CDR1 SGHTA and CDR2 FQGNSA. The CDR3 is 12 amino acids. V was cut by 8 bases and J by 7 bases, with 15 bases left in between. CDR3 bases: TGTGCCAGCCCGGGACCTACTCGGGAGCAGTACTTC. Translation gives CASPGPTREQYF.

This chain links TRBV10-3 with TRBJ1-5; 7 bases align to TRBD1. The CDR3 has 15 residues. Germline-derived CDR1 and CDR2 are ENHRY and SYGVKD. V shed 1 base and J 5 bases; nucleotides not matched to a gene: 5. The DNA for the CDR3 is TGTGCCATCAGTGAGTTCAGGGGGGTGGATCAGCCCCAGCATTTT. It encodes CAISEFRGVDQPQHF.

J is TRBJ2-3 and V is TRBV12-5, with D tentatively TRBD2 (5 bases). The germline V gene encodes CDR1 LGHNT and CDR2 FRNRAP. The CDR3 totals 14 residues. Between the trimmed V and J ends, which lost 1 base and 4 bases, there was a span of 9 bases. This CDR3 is CASGLARAADTQYF. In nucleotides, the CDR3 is TGTGCTAGTGGTTTGGCCCGAGCGGCAGATACGCAGTATTTT. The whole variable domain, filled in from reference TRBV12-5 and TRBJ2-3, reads DARVTQTPRHKVTEMGQEVTMRCQPILGHNTVFWYRQTMMQGLELLAYFRNRAPLDDSGMPKDRFSAEMPDATLATLKIQPSEPRDSAVYFCASGLARAADTQYFGPGTRLTVL.

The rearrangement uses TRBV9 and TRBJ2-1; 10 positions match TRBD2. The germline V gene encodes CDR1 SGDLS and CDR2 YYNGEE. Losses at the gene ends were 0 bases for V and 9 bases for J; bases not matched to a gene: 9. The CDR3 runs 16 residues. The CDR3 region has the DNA TGTGCCAGCAGCGTAGGGGCTAGCGGGAGTTTTGGTGAGCAGTTCTTC. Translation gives CASSVGASGSFGEQFF.